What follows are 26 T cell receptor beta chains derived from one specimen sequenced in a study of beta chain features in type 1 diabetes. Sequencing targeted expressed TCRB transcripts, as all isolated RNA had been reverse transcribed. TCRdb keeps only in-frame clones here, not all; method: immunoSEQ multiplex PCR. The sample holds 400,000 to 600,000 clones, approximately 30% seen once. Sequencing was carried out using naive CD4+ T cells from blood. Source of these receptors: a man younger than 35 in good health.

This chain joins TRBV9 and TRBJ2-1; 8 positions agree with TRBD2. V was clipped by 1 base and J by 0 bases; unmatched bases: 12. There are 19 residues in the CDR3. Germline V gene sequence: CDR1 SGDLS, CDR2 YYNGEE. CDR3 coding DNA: TGTGCCAGCAGCGTAAGCCCCTGGGGGCTAGCGGGCTCCTACAATGAGCAGTTCTTC. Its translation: CASSVSPWGLAGSYNEQFF.

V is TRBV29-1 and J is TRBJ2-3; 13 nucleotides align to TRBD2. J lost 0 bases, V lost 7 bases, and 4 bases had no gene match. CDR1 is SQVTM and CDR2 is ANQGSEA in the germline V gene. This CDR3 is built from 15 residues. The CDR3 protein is CSAALAGGSTDTQYF. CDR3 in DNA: TGCAGCGCCGCACTAGCGGGAGGGAGCACAGATACGCAGTATTTT.

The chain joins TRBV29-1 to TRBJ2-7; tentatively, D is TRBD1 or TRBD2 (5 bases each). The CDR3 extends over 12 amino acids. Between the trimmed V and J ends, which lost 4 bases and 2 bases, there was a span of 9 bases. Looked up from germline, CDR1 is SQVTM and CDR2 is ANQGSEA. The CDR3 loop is CSVGGAPYEQYF. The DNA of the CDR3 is TGCAGCGTTGGAGGGGCGCCCTACGAGCAGTACTTC.

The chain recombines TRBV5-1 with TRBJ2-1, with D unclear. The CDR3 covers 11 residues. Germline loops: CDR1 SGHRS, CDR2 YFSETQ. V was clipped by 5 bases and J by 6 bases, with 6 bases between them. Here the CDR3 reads CASRYTNEQFF. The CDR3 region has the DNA TGCGCCAGCAGATACACCAATGAGCAGTTCTTC.

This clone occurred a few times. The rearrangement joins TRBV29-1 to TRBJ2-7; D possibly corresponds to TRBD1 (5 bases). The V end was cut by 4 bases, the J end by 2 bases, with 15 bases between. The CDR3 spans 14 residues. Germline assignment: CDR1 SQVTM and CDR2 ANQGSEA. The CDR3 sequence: CSVVKRGDTYEQYF. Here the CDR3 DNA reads TGCAGCGTTGTTAAAAGGGGTGATACCTACGAGCAGTACTTC.

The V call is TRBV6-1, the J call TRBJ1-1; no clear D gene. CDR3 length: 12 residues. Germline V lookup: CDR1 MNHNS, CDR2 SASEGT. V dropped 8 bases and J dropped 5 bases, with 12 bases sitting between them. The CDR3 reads CASGQQSTEAFF. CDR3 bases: TGTGCCAGCGGGCAGCAATCTACTGAAGCTTTCTTT.

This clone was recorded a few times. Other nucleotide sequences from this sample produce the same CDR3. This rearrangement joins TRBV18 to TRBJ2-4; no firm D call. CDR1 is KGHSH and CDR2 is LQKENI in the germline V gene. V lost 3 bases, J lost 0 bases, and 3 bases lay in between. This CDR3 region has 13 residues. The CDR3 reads CASSPLAKNIQYF. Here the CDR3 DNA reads TGTGCCAGCTCACCGCTAGCCAAAAACATTCAGTACTTC.

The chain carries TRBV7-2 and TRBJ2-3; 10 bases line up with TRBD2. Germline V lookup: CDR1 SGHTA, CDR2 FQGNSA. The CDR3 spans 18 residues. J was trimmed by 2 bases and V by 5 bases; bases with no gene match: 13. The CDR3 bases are TGTGCCAGCAGCCCATACCTAGCGGGAGACGGTAACACAGATACGCAGTATTTT. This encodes CASSPYLAGDGNTDTQYF.

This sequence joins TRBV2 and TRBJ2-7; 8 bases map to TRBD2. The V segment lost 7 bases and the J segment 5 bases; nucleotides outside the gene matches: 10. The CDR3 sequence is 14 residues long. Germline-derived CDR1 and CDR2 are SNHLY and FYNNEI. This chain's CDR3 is CASTGRAVLDEQYF. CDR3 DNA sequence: TGTGCCAGCACCGGGAGGGCGGTCCTCGACGAGCAGTACTTC. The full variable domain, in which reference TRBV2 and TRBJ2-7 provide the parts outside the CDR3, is EPEVTQTPSHQVTQMGQEVILRCVPISNHLYFYWYRQILGQKVEFLVSFYNNEISEKSEIFDDQFSVERPDGSNFTLKIRSTKLEDSAMYFCASTGRAVLDEQYFGPGTRLTVT.

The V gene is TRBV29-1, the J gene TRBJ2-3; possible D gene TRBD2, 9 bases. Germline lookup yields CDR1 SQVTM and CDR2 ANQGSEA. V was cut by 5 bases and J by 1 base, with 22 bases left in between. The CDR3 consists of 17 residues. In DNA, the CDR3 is TGCAGCGTTAAGACAGGGGTACTAGCGGGTGGCACAGATACGCAGTATTTT. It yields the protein CSVKTGVLAGGTDTQYF.

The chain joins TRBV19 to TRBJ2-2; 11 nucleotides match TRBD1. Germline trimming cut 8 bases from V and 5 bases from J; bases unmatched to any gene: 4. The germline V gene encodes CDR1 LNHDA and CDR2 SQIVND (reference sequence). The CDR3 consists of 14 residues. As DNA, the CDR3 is TGTGCCAGTCAGGACAGGGGGCTTACCGGGGAGCTGTTTTTT. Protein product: CASQDRGLTGELFF.

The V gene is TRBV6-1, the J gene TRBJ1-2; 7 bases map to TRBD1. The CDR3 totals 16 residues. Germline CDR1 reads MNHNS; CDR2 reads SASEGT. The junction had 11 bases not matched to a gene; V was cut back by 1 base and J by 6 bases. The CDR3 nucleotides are TGTGCCAGCAGTGAAGAAATGGCCTTACAGGGGAATGGCTACACCTTC. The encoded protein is CASSEEMALQGNGYTF.

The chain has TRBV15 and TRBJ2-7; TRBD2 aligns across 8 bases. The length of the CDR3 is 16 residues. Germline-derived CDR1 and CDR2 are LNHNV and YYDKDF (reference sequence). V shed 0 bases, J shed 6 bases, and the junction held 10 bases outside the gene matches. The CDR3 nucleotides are TGTGCCACCAGCAGAGATTTTTTCCGGGAGGGCGGCGAGCAGTACTTC. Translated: CATSRDFFREGGEQYF.

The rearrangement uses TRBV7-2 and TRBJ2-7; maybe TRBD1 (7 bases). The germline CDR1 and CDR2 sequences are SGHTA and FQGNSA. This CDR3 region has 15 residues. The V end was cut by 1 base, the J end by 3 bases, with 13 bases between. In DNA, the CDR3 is TGTGCCAGCAGCTTAGAGACAGGGAGGAACTACGAGCAGTACTTC. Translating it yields CASSLETGRNYEQYF.

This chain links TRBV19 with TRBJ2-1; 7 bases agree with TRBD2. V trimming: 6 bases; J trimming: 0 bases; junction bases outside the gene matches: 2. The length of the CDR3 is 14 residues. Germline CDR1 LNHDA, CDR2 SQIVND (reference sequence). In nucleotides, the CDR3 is TGTGCCAGTAGAGCGGGAAGCTCCTACAATGAGCAGTTCTTC. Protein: CASRAGSSYNEQFF.

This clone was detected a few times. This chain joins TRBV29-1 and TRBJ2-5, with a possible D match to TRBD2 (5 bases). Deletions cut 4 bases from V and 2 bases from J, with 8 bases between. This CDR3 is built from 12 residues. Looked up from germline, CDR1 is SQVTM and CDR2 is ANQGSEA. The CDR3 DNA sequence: TGCAGCGTTGGCGGGTGGCAAGAGACCCAGTACTTC. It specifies CSVGGWQETQYF. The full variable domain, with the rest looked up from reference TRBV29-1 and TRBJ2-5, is SAVISQKPSRDICQRGTSLTIQCQVDSQVTMMFWYRQQPGQSLTLIATANQGSEATYESGFVIDKFPISRPNLTFSTLTVSNMSPEDSSIYLCSVGGWQETQYFGPGTRLLVL.

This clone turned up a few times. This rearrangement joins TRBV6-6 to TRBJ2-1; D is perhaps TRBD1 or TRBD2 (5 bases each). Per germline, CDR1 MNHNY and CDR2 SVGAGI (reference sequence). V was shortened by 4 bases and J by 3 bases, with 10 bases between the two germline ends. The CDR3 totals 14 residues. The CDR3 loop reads CASSWAGSYNEQFF. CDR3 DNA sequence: TGTGCCAGCAGTTGGGCAGGGAGCTACAATGAGCAGTTCTTC.

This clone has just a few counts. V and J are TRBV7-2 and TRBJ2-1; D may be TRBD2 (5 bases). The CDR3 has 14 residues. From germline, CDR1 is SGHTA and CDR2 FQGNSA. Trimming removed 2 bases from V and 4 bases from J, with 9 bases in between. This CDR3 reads CASSLQAEYNEQFF. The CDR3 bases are TGTGCCAGCAGCTTACAAGCGGAGTACAATGAGCAGTTCTTC.

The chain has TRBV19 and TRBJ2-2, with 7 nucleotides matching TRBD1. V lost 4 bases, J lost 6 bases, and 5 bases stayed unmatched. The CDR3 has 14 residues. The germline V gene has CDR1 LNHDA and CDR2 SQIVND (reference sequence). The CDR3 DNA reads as TGTGCCAGTAGTACGAAGACAGGGCCCGGGGAGCTGTTTTTT. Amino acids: CASSTKTGPGELFF.

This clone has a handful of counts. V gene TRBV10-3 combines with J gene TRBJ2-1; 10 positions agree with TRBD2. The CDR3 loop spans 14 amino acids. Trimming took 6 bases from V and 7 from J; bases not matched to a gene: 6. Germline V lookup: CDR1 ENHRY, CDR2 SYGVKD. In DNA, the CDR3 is TGTGCCATCAGCCGGACTAGCGGTAGTAATGAGCAGTTCTTC. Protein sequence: CAISRTSGSNEQFF.

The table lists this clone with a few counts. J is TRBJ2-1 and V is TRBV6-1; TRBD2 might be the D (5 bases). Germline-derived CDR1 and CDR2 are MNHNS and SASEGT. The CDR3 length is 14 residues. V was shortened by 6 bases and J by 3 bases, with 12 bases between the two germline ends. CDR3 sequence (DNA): TGTGCCAGCAGGAGGGAGTTCAGCTACAATGAGCAGTTCTTC. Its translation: CASRREFSYNEQFF.

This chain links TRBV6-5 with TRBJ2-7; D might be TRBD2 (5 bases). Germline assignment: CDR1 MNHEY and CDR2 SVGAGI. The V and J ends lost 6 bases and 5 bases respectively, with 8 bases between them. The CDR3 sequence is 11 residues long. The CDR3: CASRRGDEQYF. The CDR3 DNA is TGTGCCAGCAGACGGGGAGACGAGCAGTACTTC.

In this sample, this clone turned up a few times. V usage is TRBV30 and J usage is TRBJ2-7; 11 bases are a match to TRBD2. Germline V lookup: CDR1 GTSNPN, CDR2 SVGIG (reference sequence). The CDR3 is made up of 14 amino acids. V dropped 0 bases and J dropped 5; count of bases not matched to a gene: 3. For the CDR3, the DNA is TGTGCCTGGAGTGTACTAGCGGGAGACCACGAGCAGTACTTC. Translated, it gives CAWSVLAGDHEQYF.

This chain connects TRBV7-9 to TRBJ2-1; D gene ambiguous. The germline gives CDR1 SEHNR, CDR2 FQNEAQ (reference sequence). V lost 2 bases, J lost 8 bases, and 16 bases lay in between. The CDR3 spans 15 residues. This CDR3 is CASSLLWRSKHEQFF. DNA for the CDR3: TGTGCCAGCAGCTTATTATGGCGTTCCAAACATGAGCAGTTCTTC. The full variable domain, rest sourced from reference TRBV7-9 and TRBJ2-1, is DTGVSQNPRHKITKRGQNVTFRCDPISEHNRLYWYRQTLGQGPEFLTYFQNEAQLEKSRLLSDRFSAERPKGSFSTLEIQRTEQGDSAMYLCASSLLWRSKHEQFFGPGTRLTVL.

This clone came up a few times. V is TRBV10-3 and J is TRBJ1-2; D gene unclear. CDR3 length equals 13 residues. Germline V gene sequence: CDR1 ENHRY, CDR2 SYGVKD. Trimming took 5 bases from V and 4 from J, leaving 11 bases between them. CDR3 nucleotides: TGTGCCATCAGTCCAGAGACCCCCTATGGCTACACCTTC. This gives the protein CAISPETPYGYTF.

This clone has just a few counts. CDR3 sequence (DNA): TGTGCCAGCAGCTTAGTTGATTCGACGGCAGGGAACATTCAGTACTTC. The encoded protein is CASSLVDSTAGNIQYF. The chain recombines TRBV7-2 with TRBJ2-4, with TRBD1 as a possible D gene (5 bases). Trimming pared 1 base from V and 7 bases from J, leaving 17 bases between. Germline lookup yields CDR1 SGHTA and CDR2 FQGNSA. This CDR3 has 16 amino acids.